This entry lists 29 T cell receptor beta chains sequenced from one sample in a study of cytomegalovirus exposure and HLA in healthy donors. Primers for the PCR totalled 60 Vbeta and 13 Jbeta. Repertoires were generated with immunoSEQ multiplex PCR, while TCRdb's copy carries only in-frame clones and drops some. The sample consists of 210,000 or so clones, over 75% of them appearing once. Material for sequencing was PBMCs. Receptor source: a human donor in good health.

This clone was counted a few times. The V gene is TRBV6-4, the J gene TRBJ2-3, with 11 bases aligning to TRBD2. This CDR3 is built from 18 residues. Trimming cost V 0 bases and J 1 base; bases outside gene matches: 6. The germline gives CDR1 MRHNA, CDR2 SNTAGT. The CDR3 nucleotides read TGTGCCAGCAGTGACTCCGGGACTAGCGGAGGGGGCACAGATACGCAGTATTTT. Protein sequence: CASSDSGTSGGGTDTQYF.

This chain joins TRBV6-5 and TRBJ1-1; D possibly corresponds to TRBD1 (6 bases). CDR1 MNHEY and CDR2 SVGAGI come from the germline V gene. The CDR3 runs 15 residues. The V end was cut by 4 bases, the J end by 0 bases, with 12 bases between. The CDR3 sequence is CASSSQGRLNTEAFF. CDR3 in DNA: TGTGCCAGCAGTTCACAGGGTCGTCTGAACACTGAAGCTTTCTTT.

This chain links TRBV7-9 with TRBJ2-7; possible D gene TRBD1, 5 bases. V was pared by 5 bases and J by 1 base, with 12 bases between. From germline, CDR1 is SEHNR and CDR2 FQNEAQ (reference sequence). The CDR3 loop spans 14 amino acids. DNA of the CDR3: TGTGCCAGCAGCCCCTCCTCAGGGTCCTACGAGCAGTACTTC. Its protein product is CASSPSSGSYEQYF.

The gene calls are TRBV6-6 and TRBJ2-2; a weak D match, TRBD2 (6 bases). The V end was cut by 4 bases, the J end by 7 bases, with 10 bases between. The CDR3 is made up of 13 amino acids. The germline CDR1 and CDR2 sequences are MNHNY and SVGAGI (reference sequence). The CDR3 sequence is CASSSEGGGELFF. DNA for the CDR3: TGTGCCAGCAGTTCGGAGGGAGGCGGGGAGCTGTTTTTT.

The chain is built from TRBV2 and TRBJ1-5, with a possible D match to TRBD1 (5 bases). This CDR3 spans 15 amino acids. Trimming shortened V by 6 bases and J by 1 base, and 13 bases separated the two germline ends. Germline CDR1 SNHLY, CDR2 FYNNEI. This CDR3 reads CASSDQGLSNQPQHF. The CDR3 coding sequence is TGTGCCAGCAGCGACCAGGGTCTAAGCAATCAGCCCCAGCATTTT.

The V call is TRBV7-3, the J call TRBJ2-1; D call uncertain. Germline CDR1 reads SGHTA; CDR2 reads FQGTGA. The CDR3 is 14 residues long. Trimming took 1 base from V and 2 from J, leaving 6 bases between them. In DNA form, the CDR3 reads TGTGCCAGCAGCTTAAGCGGAACCTACAATGAGCAGTTCTTC. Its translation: CASSLSGTYNEQFF.

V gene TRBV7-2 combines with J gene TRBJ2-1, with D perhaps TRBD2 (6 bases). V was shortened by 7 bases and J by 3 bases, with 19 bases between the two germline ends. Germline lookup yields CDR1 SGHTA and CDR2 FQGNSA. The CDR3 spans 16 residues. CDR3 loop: CASTSGGLAYYNEQFF. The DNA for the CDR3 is TGTGCCAGCACCTCGGGTGGTCTAGCGTACTACAATGAGCAGTTCTTC.

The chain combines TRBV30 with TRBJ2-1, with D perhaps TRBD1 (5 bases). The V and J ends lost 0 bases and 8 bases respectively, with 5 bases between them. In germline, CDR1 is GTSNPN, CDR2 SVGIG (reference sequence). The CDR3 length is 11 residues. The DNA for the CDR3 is TGTGCCTGGAGTGTGGGGCATGAGCAGTTCTTC. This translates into CAWSVGHEQFF.

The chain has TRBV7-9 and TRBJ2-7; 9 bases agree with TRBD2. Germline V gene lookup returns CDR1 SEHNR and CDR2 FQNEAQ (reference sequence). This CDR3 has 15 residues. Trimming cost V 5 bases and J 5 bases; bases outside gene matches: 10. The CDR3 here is CASSAASGKVNEQYF. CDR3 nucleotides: TGTGCCAGCAGCGCCGCTAGCGGGAAGGTAAACGAGCAGTACTTC.

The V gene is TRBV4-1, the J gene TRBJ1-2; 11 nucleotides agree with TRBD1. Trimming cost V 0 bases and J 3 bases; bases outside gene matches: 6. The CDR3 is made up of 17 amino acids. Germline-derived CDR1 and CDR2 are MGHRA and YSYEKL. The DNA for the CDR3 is TGCGCCAGCAGCCAAGAATTGGCGGGACAGGGGGACTATGGCTACACCTTC. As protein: CASSQELAGQGDYGYTF.

The CDR3 reads CASTGRTYEQYF. CDR3 nucleotide sequence: TGTGCCAGCACGGGGAGAACCTACGAGCAGTACTTC. The chain is built from TRBV6-6 and TRBJ2-7, with D perhaps matching TRBD2 (5 bases). Trimming removed 7 bases from V and 2 bases from J, with 9 bases in between. Per germline, CDR1 MNHNY and CDR2 SVGAGI (reference sequence). The CDR3 runs 12 residues.

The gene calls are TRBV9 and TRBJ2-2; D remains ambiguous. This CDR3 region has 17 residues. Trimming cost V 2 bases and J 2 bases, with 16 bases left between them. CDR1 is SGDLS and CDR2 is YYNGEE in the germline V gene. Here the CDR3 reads CASSVKENTLNTGELFF. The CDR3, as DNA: TGTGCCAGCAGCGTGAAAGAAAATACTCTTAACACCGGGGAGCTGTTTTTT. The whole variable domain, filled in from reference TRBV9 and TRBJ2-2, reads DSGVTQTPKHLITATGQRVTLRCSPRSGDLSVYWYQQSLDQGLQFLIQYYNGEERAKGNILERFSAQQFPDLHSELNLSSLELGDSALYFCASSVKENTLNTGELFFGEGSRLTVL.

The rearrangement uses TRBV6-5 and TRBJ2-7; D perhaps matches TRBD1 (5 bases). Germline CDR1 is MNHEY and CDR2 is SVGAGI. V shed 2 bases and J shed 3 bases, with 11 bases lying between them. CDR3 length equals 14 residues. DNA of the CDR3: TGTGCCAGCAGTTACGTCCAGGGTGTCTACGAGCAGTACTTC. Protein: CASSYVQGVYEQYF.

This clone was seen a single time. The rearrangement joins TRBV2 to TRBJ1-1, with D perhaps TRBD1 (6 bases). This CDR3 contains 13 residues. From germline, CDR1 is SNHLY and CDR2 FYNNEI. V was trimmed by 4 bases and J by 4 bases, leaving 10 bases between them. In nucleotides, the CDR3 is TGTGCCAGCAGTGGGACAGCATTCACTGAAGCTTTCTTT. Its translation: CASSGTAFTEAFF.

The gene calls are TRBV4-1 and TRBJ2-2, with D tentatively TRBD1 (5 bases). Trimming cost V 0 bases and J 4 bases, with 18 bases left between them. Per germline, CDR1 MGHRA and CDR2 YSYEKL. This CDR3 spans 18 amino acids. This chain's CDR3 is CASSQDPQGRMVTGELFF. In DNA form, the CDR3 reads TGCGCCAGCAGCCAAGATCCCCAGGGAAGGATGGTCACCGGGGAGCTGTTTTTT.

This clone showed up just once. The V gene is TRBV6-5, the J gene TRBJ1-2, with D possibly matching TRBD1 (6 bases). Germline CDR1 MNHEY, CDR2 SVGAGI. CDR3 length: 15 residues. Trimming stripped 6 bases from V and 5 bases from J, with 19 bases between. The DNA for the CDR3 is TGTGCCAGCAGAGTTCAGGGGAGTCAAGGGTATGGCTACACCTTC. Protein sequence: CASRVQGSQGYGYTF.

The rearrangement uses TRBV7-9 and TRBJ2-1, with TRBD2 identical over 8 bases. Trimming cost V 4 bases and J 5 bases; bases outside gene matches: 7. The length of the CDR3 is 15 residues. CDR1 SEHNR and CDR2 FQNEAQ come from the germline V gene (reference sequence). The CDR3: CASSSTSGPNNEQFF. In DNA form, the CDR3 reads TGTGCCAGCAGCTCTACTAGCGGACCTAACAATGAGCAGTTCTTC.

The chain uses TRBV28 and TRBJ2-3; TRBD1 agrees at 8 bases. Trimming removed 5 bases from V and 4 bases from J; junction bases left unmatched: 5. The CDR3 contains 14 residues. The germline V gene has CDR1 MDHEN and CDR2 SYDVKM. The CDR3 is CASSPDRVADTQYF. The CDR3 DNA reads TGTGCCAGCAGTCCGGACAGGGTTGCAGATACGCAGTATTTT.

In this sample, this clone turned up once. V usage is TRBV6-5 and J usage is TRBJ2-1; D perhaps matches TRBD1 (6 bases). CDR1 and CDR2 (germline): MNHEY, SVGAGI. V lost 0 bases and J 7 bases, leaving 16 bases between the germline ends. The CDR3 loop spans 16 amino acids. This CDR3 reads CASSYSGGFPPNEQFF. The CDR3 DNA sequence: TGTGCCAGCAGTTACTCAGGGGGTTTTCCTCCAAATGAGCAGTTCTTC.

This CDR3 is CASSIKRVSYEQYF. The CDR3, as DNA: TGTGCCAGCAGTATCAAGCGGGTCTCCTACGAGCAGTACTTC. The chain is built from TRBV27 and TRBJ2-7; D might be TRBD2 (6 bases). Trimming cost V 5 bases and J 0 bases, with 11 bases left between them. CDR1 is MNHEY and CDR2 is SMNVEV in the germline V gene (reference sequence). The CDR3 consists of 14 residues.

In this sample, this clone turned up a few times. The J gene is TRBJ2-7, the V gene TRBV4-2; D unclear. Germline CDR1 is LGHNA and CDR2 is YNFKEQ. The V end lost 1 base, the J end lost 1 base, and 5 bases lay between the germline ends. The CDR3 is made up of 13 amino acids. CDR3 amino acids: CASSQGSSYEQYF. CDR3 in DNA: TGTGCCAGCAGCCAAGGTTCATCCTACGAGCAGTACTTC.

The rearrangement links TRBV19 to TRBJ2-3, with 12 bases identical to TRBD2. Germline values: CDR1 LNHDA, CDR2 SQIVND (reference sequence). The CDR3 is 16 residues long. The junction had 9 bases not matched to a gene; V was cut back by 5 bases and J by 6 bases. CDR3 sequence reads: CASSLGTSGYGDTQYF. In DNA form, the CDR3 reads TGTGCCAGTAGTCTAGGGACTAGCGGGTACGGGGATACGCAGTATTTT.

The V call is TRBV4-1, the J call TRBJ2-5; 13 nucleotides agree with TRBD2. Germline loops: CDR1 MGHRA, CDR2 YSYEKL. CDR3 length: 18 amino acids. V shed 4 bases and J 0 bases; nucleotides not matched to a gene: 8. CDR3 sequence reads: CASSPLGLAGAYQETQYF. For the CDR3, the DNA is TGCGCCAGCAGCCCCTTAGGACTAGCGGGAGCGTACCAAGAGACCCAGTACTTC.

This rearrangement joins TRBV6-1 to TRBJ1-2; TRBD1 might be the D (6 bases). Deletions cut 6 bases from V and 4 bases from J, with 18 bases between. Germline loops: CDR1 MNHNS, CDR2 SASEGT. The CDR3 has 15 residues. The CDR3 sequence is CASSANREKLYGYTF. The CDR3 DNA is TGTGCCAGCAGCGCAAACAGGGAAAAGCTCTATGGCTACACCTTC.

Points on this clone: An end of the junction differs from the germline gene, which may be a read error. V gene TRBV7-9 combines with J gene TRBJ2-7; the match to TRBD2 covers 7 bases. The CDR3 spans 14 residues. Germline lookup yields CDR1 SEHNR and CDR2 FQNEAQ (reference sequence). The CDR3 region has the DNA TGTTCCAGCAGCTTAGTGGGGGGGAGATACGAGCAGTACTTC. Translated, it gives CSSSLVGGRYEQYF.

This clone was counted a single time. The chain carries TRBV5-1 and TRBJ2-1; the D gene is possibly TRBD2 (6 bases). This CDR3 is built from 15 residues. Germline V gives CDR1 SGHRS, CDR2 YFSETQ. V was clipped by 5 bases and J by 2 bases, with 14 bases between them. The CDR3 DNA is TGCGCCAGCAGTCTGACGGGGGATACCTACAATGAGCAGTTCTTC. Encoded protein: CASSLTGDTYNEQFF.

CDR3 nucleotides: TGTGCCAGCAGCTTGAGATTAGATGAGACCCAGTACTTC. Its protein product is CASSLRLDETQYF. This rearrangement joins TRBV7-2 to TRBJ2-5; D gene ambiguous. The CDR3 has 13 amino acids. Germline V CDR1 and CDR2: SGHTA, FQGNSA. V was clipped by 3 bases and J by 5 bases, with 10 bases between them.

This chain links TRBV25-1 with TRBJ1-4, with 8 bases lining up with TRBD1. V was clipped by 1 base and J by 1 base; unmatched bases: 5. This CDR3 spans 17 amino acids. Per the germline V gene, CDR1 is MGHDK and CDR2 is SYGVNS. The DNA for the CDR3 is TGTGCCAGCAGTGAATCAGGCAGGGGGCGAACTAATGAAAAACTGTTTTTT. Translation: CASSESGRGRTNEKLFF.

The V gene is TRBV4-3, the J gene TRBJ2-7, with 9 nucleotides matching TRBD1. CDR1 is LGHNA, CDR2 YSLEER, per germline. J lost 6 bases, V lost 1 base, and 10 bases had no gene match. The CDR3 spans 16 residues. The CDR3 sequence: CASSQVLWDRVGEQYF. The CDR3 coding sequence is TGCGCCAGCAGCCAAGTCCTATGGGACAGGGTGGGCGAGCAGTACTTC.